Presented here are 25 T cell receptor beta chains from one specimen sequenced in a study of T cells after yellow fever vaccination. One entry per CDR3 protein, called by TCRdb with MiXCR from the 5' RACE reads. The table shows a few hundred thousand distinct CDR3 sequences, with 3% to 4.5% occurring only once. The sample was PBMCs, taken 5 days after the yellow fever booster vaccination. The receptors here all came from a man between 18 and 29 years old who received the YFV17D yellow fever vaccine.

A few counts support this clonotype. The chain couples TRBV5-4 to TRBJ2-5; 9 nucleotides align to TRBD2. The V gene end was trimmed by 0 bases and the J gene end by 1 base; junction bases not matched to a gene: 4. Germline V gene lookup returns CDR1 SGHNT and CDR2 YYREEE (reference sequence). The CDR3 spans 16 residues. The DNA for the CDR3 is TGTGCCAGCAGCTTGGGGGGTAGCGGGGGCCAAGAGACCCAGTACTTC. The encoded protein is CASSLGGSGGQETQYF.

The sample holds a few counts of this clonotype. This rearrangement joins TRBV7-9 to TRBJ2-1, with TRBD2 identical over 10 bases. The CDR3 is made up of 18 amino acids. The trim removed 8 bases at V and 5 bases at J, leaving 18 bases unmatched. Germline CDR1 reads SEHNR; CDR2 reads FQNEAQ (reference sequence). The CDR3 DNA follows: TGTGCCAGCGTGCCGCTAGGGGGTAGCGGGGGGCCCCACAATGAGCAGTTCTTC. Protein product: CASVPLGGSGGPHNEQFF.

This clonotype has a count of ten or more. This chain joins TRBV30 and TRBJ1-1; 7 bases match TRBD1. V lost 2 bases to trimming and J lost 5 bases; unmatched junction nucleotides: 5. From germline, CDR1 is GTSNPN and CDR2 SVGIG (reference sequence). The CDR3 runs 13 residues. In nucleotides, the CDR3 is TGTGCCTGGAGTAAGGCCAGGGGGACTGAAGCTTTCTTT. Protein sequence: CAWSKARGTEAFF. Looking up the rest from reference TRBV30 and TRBJ1-1 gives the full variable domain: SQTIHQWPATLVQPVGSPLSLECTVEGTSNPNLYWYRQAAGRGLQLLFYSVGIGQISSEVPQNLSASRPQDRQFILSSKKLLLSDSGFYLCAWSKARGTEAFFGQGTRLTVV.

This clonotype was detected only a few times. The chain has TRBV11-2 and TRBJ2-3, with 10 bases aligning to TRBD2. V gave up 4 bases and J gave up 5 bases; unmatched junction bases: 6. Germline V gene data show CDR1 as SGHAT and CDR2 as FQNNGV. The CDR3 is 15 amino acids. CDR3 residues: CASSYSGGGRDTQYF. CDR3 DNA sequence: TGTGCCAGCAGCTACAGCGGGGGGGGGAGAGATACGCAGTATTTT. Using reference TRBV11-2 and TRBJ2-3 for the parts outside the CDR3, the full variable domain is EAGVAQSPRYKIIEKRQSVAFWCNPISGHATLYWYQQILGQGPKLLIQFQNNGVVDDSQLPKDRFSAERLKGVDSTLKIQPAKLEDSAVYLCASSYSGGGRDTQYFGPGTRLTVL.

This clonotype was seen repeatedly, ten times or more. V usage is TRBV20-1 and J usage is TRBJ2-3; D might be TRBD1 (7 bases). Trimming stripped 0 bases from V and 4 bases from J, with 14 bases between. The CDR3 loop spans 15 amino acids. Germline loops: CDR1 DFQATT, CDR2 SNEGSKA (reference sequence). For the CDR3, the DNA is TGCAGTGCTAGAGATGGGCCCAGGGGGGCAGATACGCAGTATTTT. Translation: CSARDGPRGADTQYF.

The chain combines TRBV7-2 with TRBJ2-3; the D is unclear. The V end was cut by 3 bases, the J end by 0 bases, with 10 bases between. The CDR3 runs 15 residues. Germline V gene lookup returns CDR1 SGHTA and CDR2 FQGNSA. CDR3 amino acids: CASSFVGPSTDTQYF. The CDR3, as DNA: TGTGCCAGCAGCTTTGTGGGTCCAAGCACAGATACGCAGTATTTT.

This clonotype has more than one count but fewer than ten. This chain uses TRBV20-1 with TRBJ2-1; TRBD2 aligns across 12 bases. Germline lookup yields CDR1 DFQATT and CDR2 SNEGSKA (reference sequence). The CDR3 has 15 amino acids. V trimming: 2 bases; J trimming: 6 bases; junction bases outside the gene matches: 5. CDR3 region: CSARRTSGAPNEQFF. The CDR3 coding sequence is TGCAGTGCTAGACGGACTAGCGGGGCCCCCAATGAGCAGTTCTTC.

This clonotype was seen at least ten times. The genes are TRBV27 and TRBJ1-6, with 12 bases matching TRBD1. The CDR3 totals 15 residues. From germline, CDR1 is MNHEY and CDR2 SMNVEV (reference sequence). After removal of 4 bases from V and 6 bases from J, the junction contained 1 base not matched to a gene. Here the CDR3 DNA reads TGTGCCAGCAGTTGGGACAGGGGGCGTAATTCACCCCTCCACTTT. Translation gives CASSWDRGRNSPLHF.

This clonotype was counted only a few times. This chain connects TRBV6-1 to TRBJ2-7, with 7 positions matching TRBD1. CDR1 is MNHNS, CDR2 SASEGT, per germline. The CDR3 extends over 17 amino acids. With V trimmed by 2 bases and J by 4 bases, 14 bases remained unmatched. The DNA of the CDR3 is TGTGCCAGCAGTGAAAGGATTCCGGGACAGAAGACTTACGAGCAGTACGTC. Its translation: CASSERIPGQKTYEQYV.

This clonotype was seen more than once but under ten times. The V and J genes are TRBV4-3 and TRBJ1-5; D unresolved. Trimming left V 0 bases short and J 2 bases short, with 8 bases between. CDR3 size: 15 residues. Germline CDR1 and CDR2: LGHNA and YSLEER. CDR3 bases: TGCGCCAGCAGCCAAGATTTTTTGGGCAATCAGCCCCAGCATTTT. It yields the protein CASSQDFLGNQPQHF.

In its sample, this clonotype was seen a few times. J is TRBJ2-5 and V is TRBV20-1; the match to TRBD2 covers 12 bases. The V gene end was trimmed by 2 bases and the J gene end by 4 bases; junction bases not matched to a gene: 5. Germline V gives CDR1 DFQATT, CDR2 SNEGSKA (reference sequence). This CDR3 has 15 residues. CDR3 protein: CSARWTSGAGETQYF. CDR3 coding DNA: TGCAGTGCTAGATGGACTAGCGGGGCCGGAGAGACCCAGTACTTC.

The V call is TRBV27, the J call TRBJ2-1; 10 bases are shared with TRBD1. Germline trimming cut 8 bases from V and 9 bases from J; bases unmatched to any gene: 7. The V gene's germline CDR1 is MNHEY and CDR2 SMNVEV (reference sequence). CDR3 length: 13 amino acids. Written as DNA, the CDR3 is TGTGCCAGCGGGAGGGACAGGGGCGGTGAGCAGTTCTTC. Translation gives CASGRDRGGEQFF.

This clonotype turned up a few times. V usage is TRBV5-6 and J usage is TRBJ2-5; D ambiguous. V gave up 4 bases and J gave up 5 bases, with 18 bases separating them. The CDR3 sequence is 15 residues long. Germline values: CDR1 SGHDT, CDR2 YYEEEE. For the CDR3, the DNA is TGTGCCAGCAGCATCTACTCGGTAGAGTGGGAGACCCAGTACTTC. Encoded protein: CASSIYSVEWETQYF.

This clonotype was seen only a few times. The genes are TRBV9 and TRBJ1-1; TRBD1 matches at 7 bases. CDR1 is SGDLS, CDR2 YYNGEE, per germline. After removal of 3 bases from V and 4 bases from J, the junction contained 9 bases not matched to a gene. The CDR3 covers 15 residues. This CDR3 is CASSAYRGPVTEAFF. The CDR3, as DNA: TGTGCCAGCAGCGCTTACAGGGGCCCGGTCACTGAAGCTTTCTTT.

This clonotype was picked up a small number of times. The genes are TRBV5-1 and TRBJ2-3; D gene uncertain. Trimming took 1 base from V and 2 from J, leaving 14 bases between them. Germline CDR1 SGHRS, CDR2 YFSETQ. The CDR3 is made up of 16 amino acids. This chain's CDR3 is CASSLFDRVLTDTQYF. CDR3 sequence (DNA): TGCGCCAGCAGCTTGTTCGATAGGGTTCTCACAGATACGCAGTATTTT.

This sequence joins TRBV14 and TRBJ2-3; unclear D gene. This CDR3 region has 14 residues. Trimming left V 0 bases short and J 3 bases short, with 7 bases between. Looked up from germline, CDR1 is SGHDN and CDR2 is FVKESK. CDR3 coding DNA: TGTGCCAGCAGCCAAGATTACAGAACAGATACGCAGTATTTT. Its protein is CASSQDYRTDTQYF.

This clonotype has at least ten counts. The CDR3 is CSVADRSNQPQHF. The CDR3 region has the DNA TGCAGCGTTGCAGACCGTAGCAATCAGCCCCAGCATTTT. The chain couples TRBV29-1 to TRBJ1-5, with no clear D. Trimming took 4 bases from V and 0 from J, leaving 7 bases between them. Per the germline V gene, CDR1 is SQVTM and CDR2 is ANQGSEA. This CDR3 is 13 amino acids long.

The chain joins TRBV7-9 to TRBJ2-5; the match to TRBD2 covers 12 bases. In germline, CDR1 is SEHNR, CDR2 FQNEAQ (reference sequence). The CDR3 length is 17 residues. V dropped 5 bases and J dropped 7; count of bases not matched to a gene: 14. CDR3 region: CASSEPGLAGMFGTQYF. CDR3 bases: TGTGCCAGCAGCGAACCAGGACTAGCGGGGATGTTCGGGACCCAGTACTTC.

This clonotype was seen a handful of times. The chain has TRBV12-3 or TRBV12-4 and TRBJ1-3, with 7 bases matching TRBD1. Unmatched junction bases numbered 2, after V lost 11 bases and J lost 1 base. The CDR3 consists of 12 residues. CDR3 sequence reads: CAVTGSGNTIYF. The CDR3 DNA reads TGTGCCGTGACAGGGTCTGGAAACACCATATATTTT.

This clonotype appeared a few times. The rearrangement links TRBV7-2 to TRBJ2-3; D may be TRBD1 (7 bases). Looked up from germline, CDR1 is SGHTA and CDR2 is FQGNSA. Trimming pared 3 bases from V and 3 bases from J, leaving 16 bases between. The CDR3 totals 16 residues. CDR3 bases: TGTGCCAGCAGCTTCGCAGGGGGGCCGTTTACAGATACGCAGTATTTT. Amino acids: CASSFAGGPFTDTQYF.

Only a few counts were recorded for this clonotype. The chain joins TRBV5-1 to TRBJ2-1; D ambiguous. V was cut by 0 bases and J by 9 bases, with 10 bases left in between. Per germline, CDR1 SGHRS and CDR2 YFSETQ. The length of the CDR3 is 13 residues. DNA of the CDR3: TGCGCCAGCAGCTTGGAACGGGTTAGTGAGCAGTTCTTC. As protein: CASSLERVSEQFF.

V gene TRBV6-5 combines with J gene TRBJ2-1; 11 bases agree with TRBD2. Per germline, CDR1 MNHEY and CDR2 SVGAGI. CDR3 size: 15 residues. V lost 5 bases and J lost 7; bases outside the gene matches: 7. The CDR3 is CASSQGLAVWNEQFF. The CDR3 region has the DNA TGTGCCAGCAGTCAGGGACTAGCGGTTTGGAATGAGCAGTTCTTC.

The table lists this clonotype with a few counts. This chain links TRBV4-3 with TRBJ1-1, with 9 bases fitting TRBD1. The CDR3 runs to 16 residues. Looked up from germline, CDR1 is LGHNA and CDR2 is YSLEER. The V segment lost 6 bases and the J segment 5 bases; nucleotides outside the gene matches: 13. In nucleotides, the CDR3 is TGCGCCAGCAGGGGGACGGCCGGACAGGGGTTGACTGAAGCTTTCTTT. This translates into CASRGTAGQGLTEAFF.

The gene calls are TRBV11-2 and TRBJ1-1; D might be TRBD1 (6 bases). The CDR3 runs to 15 residues. CDR1 is SGHAT and CDR2 is FQNNGV in the germline V gene. Trimming left V 5 bases short and J 2 bases short, with 15 bases between. Here the CDR3 reads CASSPPGVGNTEAFF. The CDR3 region has the DNA TGTGCCAGCAGCCCTCCAGGGGTCGGCAACACTGAAGCTTTCTTT. Complete variable domain (other parts from reference TRBV11-2 and TRBJ1-1): EAGVAQSPRYKIIEKRQSVAFWCNPISGHATLYWYQQILGQGPKLLIQFQNNGVVDDSQLPKDRFSAERLKGVDSTLKIQPAKLEDSAVYLCASSPPGVGNTEAFFGQGTRLTVV.

This clonotype has a handful of counts. The chain combines TRBV3-1 with TRBJ1-6; the D is unclear. The CDR3 sequence is 13 residues long. Trimming removed 2 bases from V and 9 bases from J, with 8 bases in between. The V gene's germline CDR1 is LGHDT and CDR2 YNNKEL (reference sequence). CDR3 amino acids: CASSQTTRSPLHF. CDR3 DNA: TGTGCCAGCAGCCAAACGACGCGTTCACCCCTCCACTTT.